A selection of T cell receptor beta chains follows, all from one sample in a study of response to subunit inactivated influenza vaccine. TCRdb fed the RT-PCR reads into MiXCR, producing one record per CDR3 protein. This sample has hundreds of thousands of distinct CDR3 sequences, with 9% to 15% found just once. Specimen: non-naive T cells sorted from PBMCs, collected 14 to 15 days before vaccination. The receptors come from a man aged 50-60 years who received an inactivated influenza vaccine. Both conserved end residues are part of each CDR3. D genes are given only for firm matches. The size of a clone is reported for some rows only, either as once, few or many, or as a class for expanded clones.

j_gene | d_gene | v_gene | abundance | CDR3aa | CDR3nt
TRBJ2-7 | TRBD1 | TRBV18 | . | CASSPPGQGDEEQYF | TGTGCCAGCTCACCACCGGGACAGGGGGATGAAGAGCAGTACTTC
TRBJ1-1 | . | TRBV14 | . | CASSQVLGTEAFF | TGTGCCAGCAGCCAAGTCCTTGGGACTGAAGCTTTCTTT
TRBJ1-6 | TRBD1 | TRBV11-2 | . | CASSSTGTGGATYNSPLHF | TGTGCCAGCAGCTCTACCGGGACAGGGGGCGCGACTTATAATTCACCCCTCCACTTT
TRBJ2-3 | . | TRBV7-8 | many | CASSLVNGYYTDTQYF | TGTGCCAGCAGCTTAGTAAACGGTTATTACACAGATACGCAGTATTTT
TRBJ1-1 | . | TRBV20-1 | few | CSARSPVVEAFF | TGCAGTGCTAGGTCACCAGTTGTTGAAGCTTTCTTT
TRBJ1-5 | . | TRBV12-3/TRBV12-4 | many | CASSSGLSNQPQHF | TGTGCCAGCAGTTCGGGACTCTCCAATCAGCCCCAGCATTTT
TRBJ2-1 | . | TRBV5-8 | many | CASSLGLSSYNEQFF | TGTGCCAGCAGCTTGGGGTTGAGCTCCTACAATGAGCAGTTCTTC
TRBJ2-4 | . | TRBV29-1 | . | CSVVSGVAKNIQYF | TGCAGCGTTGTGAGCGGCGTAGCCAAAAACATTCAGTACTTC
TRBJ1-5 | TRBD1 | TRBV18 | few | CASSPMSGGSSSNQPQHF | TGTGCCAGCTCCCCCATGTCAGGGGGCTCTTCTAGCAATCAGCCCCAGCATTTT
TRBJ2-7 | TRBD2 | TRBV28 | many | CASSQRLAGSYEQYF | TGTGCCAGCAGCCAGCGGCTAGCGGGCTCCTACGAGCAGTACTTC
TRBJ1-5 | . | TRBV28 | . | CASSPTAGLNQPQHF | TGTGCCAGCAGTCCCACGGCAGGGCTCAATCAGCCCCAGCATTTT
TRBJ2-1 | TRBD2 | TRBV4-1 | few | CASSQDQSGTSSYNEQFF | TGCGCCAGCAGCCAAGACCAGAGCGGGACTAGCTCCTACAATGAGCAGTTCTTC
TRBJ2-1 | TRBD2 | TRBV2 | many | CASSEAGGGTAADEQFF | TGTGCCAGCAGTGAAGCGGGGGGAGGGACCGCGGCGGATGAGCAGTTCTTC
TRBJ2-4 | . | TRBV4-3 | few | CASSQDPAGEDIQYF | TGCGCCAGCAGCCAAGACCCGGCAGGGGAGGACATTCAGTACTTC
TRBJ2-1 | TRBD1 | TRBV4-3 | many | CASSQDPGGNEQFF | TGCGCCAGCAGCCAAGATCCAGGGGGCAATGAGCAGTTCTTC
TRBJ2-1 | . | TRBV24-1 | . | CATSDNSDVYNEQFF | TGTGCCACCAGTGATAATTCGGACGTTTACAATGAGCAGTTCTTC
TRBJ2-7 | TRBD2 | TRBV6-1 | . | CASRRLAGIYEQYF | TGTGCCAGCAGACGGCTAGCGGGGATCTACGAGCAGTACTTC
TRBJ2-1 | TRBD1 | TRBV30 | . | CAWRMGQGYEQFF | TGTGCCTGGAGAATGGGACAGGGCTATGAGCAGTTCTTC
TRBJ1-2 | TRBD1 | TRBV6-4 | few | CASSPPKGTERNYGYTF | TGTGCCAGCAGTCCCCCGAAGGGGACAGAAAGGAACTATGGCTACACCTTC
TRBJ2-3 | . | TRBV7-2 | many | CASSLSMSITDTQYF | TGTGCCAGCAGCTTATCCATGAGTATCACAGATACGCAGTATTTT
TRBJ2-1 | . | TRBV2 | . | CASSDLVSRVEQFF | TGTGCCAGCAGTGATCTCGTTAGCCGGGTTGAGCAGTTCTTC
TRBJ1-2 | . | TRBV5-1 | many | CASSLGSTAGYTF | TGCGCCAGCAGCTTGGGATCAACAGCGGGCTACACCTTC
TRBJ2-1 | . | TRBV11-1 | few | CASSLRAWTVNNEQFF | TGTGCCAGCAGCTTACGCGCCTGGACAGTCAACAATGAGCAGTTCTTC
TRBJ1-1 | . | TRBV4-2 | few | CASSQDAQPGHQNTEAFF | TGTGCCAGCAGCCAAGATGCCCAACCGGGACACCAGAACACTGAAGCTTTCTTT
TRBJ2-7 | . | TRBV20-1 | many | CSAGAYEQYF | TGCAGTGCAGGCGCCTACGAGCAGTACTTC
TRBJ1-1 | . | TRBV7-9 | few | CASRGGDTEAFF | TGTGCCAGCAGAGGAGGAGACACTGAAGCTTTCTTT
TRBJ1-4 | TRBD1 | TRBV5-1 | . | CASSFCSGTGQEKLFF | TGCGCCAGCAGCTTCTGTTCCGGGACAGGGCAGGAAAAACTGTTTTTT
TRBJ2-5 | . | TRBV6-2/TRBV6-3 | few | CASSRLVLETQYF | TGTGCCAGCAGCCGACTAGTCTTGGAGACCCAGTACTTC
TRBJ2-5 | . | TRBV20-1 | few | CSAATGRNEETQYF | TGCAGTGCTGCCACCGGGAGAAACGAAGAGACCCAGTACTTC
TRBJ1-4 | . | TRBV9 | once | CASSGGNSVTTNEKLFF | TGTGCCAGCAGCGGTGGGAACAGCGTTACAACTAATGAAAAACTGTTTTTT
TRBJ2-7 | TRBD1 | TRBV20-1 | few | CSATGGSYEQYF | TGCAGTGCTACAGGGGGCTCCTACGAGCAGTACTTC
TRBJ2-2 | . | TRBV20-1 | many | CSAPYPNTGELFF | TGCAGTGCCCCTTACCCTAACACCGGGGAGCTGTTTTTT
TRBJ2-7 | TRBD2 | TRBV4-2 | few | CASSPRGSPTSGRGSYEQYF | TGTGCCAGCAGTCCGAGGGGGAGTCCGACTAGCGGGAGAGGGTCCTACGAGCAGTACTTC
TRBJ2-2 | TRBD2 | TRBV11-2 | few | CASSNRAGGANTGELFF | TGTGCCAGCAGCAACCGTGCGGGGGGCGCGAACACCGGGGAGCTGTTTTTT
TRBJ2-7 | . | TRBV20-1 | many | CSARDIYRVPQYF | TGCAGTGCTAGAGATATATACAGGGTCCCGCAGTACTTC
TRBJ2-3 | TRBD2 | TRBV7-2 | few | CASSSSGGAEGTQYF | TGTGCCAGCAGTTCCAGCGGGGGGGCCGAAGGTACGCAGTATTTT
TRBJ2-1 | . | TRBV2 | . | CASSAGTFINEQFF | TGTGCCAGCAGTGCCGGGACCTTTATTAATGAGCAGTTCTTC
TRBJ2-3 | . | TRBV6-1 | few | CASRRGRGSGDTQYF | TGTGCCAGCAGACGGGGCAGGGGTTCGGGAGATACGCAGTATTTT
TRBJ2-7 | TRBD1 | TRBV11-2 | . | CASSETGTVYEQYF | TGTGCCAGCAGCGAGACCGGGACAGTCTACGAGCAGTACTTC
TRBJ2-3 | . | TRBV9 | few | CASSSGGGFTQYF | TGTGCCAGCAGCAGCGGTGGGGGGTTTACGCAGTATTTT
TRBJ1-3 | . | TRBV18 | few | CASSLTGQPGNTIYF | TGTGCCAGCTCACTGACAGGACAACCTGGAAACACCATATATTTT
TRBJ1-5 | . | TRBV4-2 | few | CASSQDGQTVGSQPQHF | TGTGCCAGCAGCCAAGATGGGCAGACAGTCGGCAGTCAGCCCCAGCATTTT
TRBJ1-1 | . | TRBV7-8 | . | CASSLAYRNTEAFF | TGTGCCAGCAGCTTAGCCTACAGGAACACTGAAGCTTTCTTT
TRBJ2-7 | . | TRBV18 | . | CASSASGPEQYF | TGTGCCAGCTCTGCGTCAGGTCCCGAGCAGTACTTC
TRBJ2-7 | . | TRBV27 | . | CASSLSSVGEQYF | TGTGCCAGCAGTTTGTCCTCGGTGGGCGAGCAGTACTTC
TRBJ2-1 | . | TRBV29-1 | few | CSVVPWGSYNEQFF | TGCAGCGTTGTTCCGTGGGGCTCCTACAATGAGCAGTTCTTC
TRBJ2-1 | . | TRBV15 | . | CATSRDQLADEQFF | TGTGCCACCAGCAGAGACCAACTAGCCGATGAGCAGTTCTTC
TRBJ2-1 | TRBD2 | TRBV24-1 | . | CATKSGRDHNEQFF | TGTGCCACAAAGAGCGGGAGGGACCACAATGAGCAGTTCTTC
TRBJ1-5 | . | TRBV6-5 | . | CASSYSMSGYQPQHF | TGTGCCAGCAGTTACTCGATGTCAGGGTATCAGCCCCAGCATTTT
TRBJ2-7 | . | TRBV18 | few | CASSPGRDYEQYF | TGTGCCAGCTCCCCGGGCCGGGATTACGAGCAGTACTTC
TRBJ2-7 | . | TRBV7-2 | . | CASSSGFWGVTSYEQYF | TGTGCCAGCAGCTCTGGTTTTTGGGGGGTTACTTCCTACGAGCAGTACTTC
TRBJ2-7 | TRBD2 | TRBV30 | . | CAWSAGREYSEQYF | TGTGCCTGGAGTGCAGGGCGGGAGTACAGTGAGCAGTACTTC
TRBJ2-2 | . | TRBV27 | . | CASSQTRAGTGELFF | TGTGCCAGCAGTCAGACCAGAGCCGGGACCGGGGAGCTGTTTTTT
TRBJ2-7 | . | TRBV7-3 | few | CASSSGLQNEQYF | TGTGCCAGCAGCTCAGGCCTCCAGAACGAGCAGTACTTC
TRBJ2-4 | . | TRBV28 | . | CASSSGTSLAKNIQYF | TGTGCCAGCAGTTCCGGGACTTCACTAGCCAAAAACATTCAGTACTTC
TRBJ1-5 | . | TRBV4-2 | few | CASSQDGSGISHF | TGTGCCAGCAGCCAAGATGGGTCAGGCATATCGCATTTT
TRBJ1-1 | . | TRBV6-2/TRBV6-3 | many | CATTQGTEAFF | TGTGCCACCACCCAGGGAACTGAAGCTTTCTTT